The 5 T cell receptor beta chains presented below share a single source sample, sequenced in a study of blood T cell repertoires in COVID-19. Using immunoSEQ multiplex PCR, the repertoire was profiled, and TCRdb retains in-frame clones only, with some absent. Among 150,000 or so clones, about 86% were seen once, and the ten largest hold 3.5% to 4.5%. The specimen sequenced was peripheral blood. The receptors shown here come from a woman between 65 and 79 years old with acute or convalescent COVID-19.

This rearrangement joins TRBV6-1 to TRBJ1-5; D gene ambiguous. Germline loops: CDR1 MNHNS, CDR2 SASEGT. V lost 1 base, J lost 2 bases, and 9 bases lay in between. The CDR3 totals 15 residues. DNA of the CDR3: TGTGCCAGCAGTGAAGGGGCGAGGGGCAATCAGCCCCAGCATTTT. This translates into CASSEGARGNQPQHF.

The chain has TRBV9 and TRBJ2-3, with a weak D call TRBD2 (5 bases). V lost 1 base and J 0 bases, leaving 12 bases between the germline ends. The CDR3 is 16 residues long. Germline V gene data show CDR1 as SGDLS and CDR2 as YYNGEE. CDR3 DNA: TGTGCCAGCAGCGTACGGGGATCCCCTAGCACAGATACGCAGTATTTT. This encodes CASSVRGSPSTDTQYF. Supplemented by reference TRBV9 and TRBJ2-3, the full variable domain reads DSGVTQTPKHLITATGQRVTLRCSPRSGDLSVYWYQQSLDQGLQFLIQYYNGEERAKGNILERFSAQQFPDLHSELNLSSLELGDSALYFCASSVRGSPSTDTQYFGPGTRLTVL.

The V gene is TRBV4-3, the J gene TRBJ1-1; no clear D gene. CDR1 is LGHNA and CDR2 is YSLEER in the germline V gene. Trimming took 2 bases from V and 4 from J, leaving 14 bases between them. This CDR3 region has 15 residues. In nucleotides, the CDR3 is TGCGCCAGCAGCCAACGGGTCGGGGTTGGCACTGAAGCTTTCTTT. Protein sequence: CASSQRVGVGTEAFF.

This chain links TRBV9 with TRBJ1-3; possible D gene TRBD1, 5 bases. V was trimmed by 2 bases and J by 0 bases, leaving 9 bases between them. CDR3 size: 15 residues. Germline V CDR1 and CDR2: SGDLS, YYNGEE. CDR3 protein: CASSVRGNSGNTIYF. The CDR3 bases are TGTGCCAGCAGCGTTAGGGGAAACTCTGGAAACACCATATATTTT.

The chain has TRBV13 and TRBJ1-5; 9 bases are shared with TRBD1. V shed 0 bases, J shed 7 bases, and the junction held 4 bases outside the gene matches. Germline CDR1 PRHDT, CDR2 FYEKMQ (reference sequence). The CDR3 sequence is 15 residues long. The CDR3 is CASSLGRQGGQPQHF. Written as DNA, the CDR3 is TGTGCCAGCAGCTTAGGTCGACAGGGGGGACAGCCCCAGCATTTT.